These 10 T cell receptor beta chains were sequenced from one sample in a study of T cell responses to AZD1222 COVID-19 vaccine. The protocol was immunoSEQ multiplex PCR, while the TCRdb copy is restricted to in-frame clones and leaves out a portion. The sample comprises about 120,000 clones, about 79% of which are singletons, and around a quarter rests with the top ten. Here the sequenced sample was peripheral blood, taken 28 days after the second AZD1222 dose. Source of these receptors: an adult who received the AZD1222 COVID-19 vaccine.

The V and J genes are TRBV7-2 and TRBJ2-1; D is possibly TRBD2 (5 bases). V was shortened by 1 base and J by 0 bases, with 7 bases between the two germline ends. Germline CDR1 reads SGHTA; CDR2 reads FQGNSA. The CDR3 runs to 15 residues. CDR3 loop: CASSLVGSSYNEQFF. The CDR3, as DNA: TGTGCCAGCAGCTTAGTAGGGAGCTCCTACAATGAGCAGTTCTTC.

The gene calls are TRBV14 and TRBJ1-1; 7 bases match TRBD1. Per the germline V gene, CDR1 is SGHDN and CDR2 is FVKESK. Trimming at V came to 2 bases and at J to 10 bases, leaving 10 bases not matched to a gene. This CDR3 spans 14 amino acids. CDR3 region: CASSQRIEGAGAFF. CDR3 nucleotide sequence: TGTGCCAGCAGCCAAAGAATAGAGGGGGCGGGAGCTTTCTTT. The full variable domain, rest sourced from reference TRBV14 and TRBJ1-1, is EAGVTQFPSHSVIEKGQTVTLRCDPISGHDNLYWYRRVMGKEIKFLLHFVKESKQDESGMPNNRFLAERTGGTYSTLKVQPAELEDSGVYFCASSQRIEGAGAFFGQGTRLTVV.

This CDR3 reads CAWSEENEQFF. The CDR3 DNA follows: TGTGCCTGGAGTGAGGAAAATGAGCAGTTCTTC. The genes are TRBV30 and TRBJ2-1; D not resolved. The V end was cut by 1 base, the J end by 7 bases, with 5 bases between. This CDR3 spans 11 amino acids. The V gene's germline CDR1 is GTSNPN and CDR2 SVGIG (reference sequence). Variable domain in full (rest from reference TRBV30 and TRBJ2-1): SQTIHQWPATLVQPVGSPLSLECTVEGTSNPNLYWYRQAAGRGLQLLFYSVGIGQISSEVPQNLSASRPQDRQFILSSKKLLLSDSGFYLCAWSEENEQFFGPGTRLTVL.

The chain carries TRBV18 and TRBJ1-6; 9 bases line up with TRBD1. The length of the CDR3 is 15 residues. V lost 3 bases, J lost 7 bases, and 4 bases stayed unmatched. In germline, CDR1 is KGHSH, CDR2 LQKENI. Written as DNA, the CDR3 is TGTGCCAGCTCACCTGGACAGGGGCGCAATTCACCCCTCCACTTT. Translated: CASSPGQGRNSPLHF.

This clone was seen only a few times. J is TRBJ2-5 and V is TRBV18, with D perhaps assigned TRBD1 or TRBD2 (6 bases each). V was shortened by 1 base and J by 4 bases, with 7 bases between the two germline ends. The CDR3 is made up of 13 amino acids. CDR1 and CDR2 (germline): KGHSH, LQKENI. In nucleotides, the CDR3 is TGTGCCAGCTCACCACAGGGGGGAGAGACCCAGTACTTC. Its translation: CASSPQGGETQYF.

The V and J genes are TRBV23-1 and TRBJ1-2; the D is unclear. TRBV23-1 counts as an open reading frame of uncertain function. The CDR3 is made up of 15 amino acids. V was clipped by 6 bases and J by 3 bases, with 17 bases between them. CDR3 nucleotide sequence: TGCGCCAGCAGAGAGACACTTGGCGGTGACTATGGCTACACCTTC. Its translation is CASRETLGGDYGYTF.

The chain recombines TRBV3-1 (or the pseudogene TRBV3-2) with TRBJ2-3; no clear D. V dropped 1 base and J dropped 3 bases, with 2 bases sitting between them. The CDR3 extends over 12 amino acids. Germline V gene data show CDR1 as LGHDT and CDR2 as YNNKEL (reference sequence). This CDR3 is CASSQATDTQYF. The CDR3 nucleotides are TGTGCCAGCAGCCAAGCAACAGATACGCAGTATTTT.

This clone was counted a few times. V is TRBV19 and J is TRBJ1-1; D is undetermined. The germline V gene has CDR1 LNHDA and CDR2 SQIVND (reference sequence). CDR3 length: 14 residues. The germline V and J ends were trimmed by 1 base and 4 bases, with 10 bases remaining between them. This CDR3 is CASSIVIGSTEAFF. For the CDR3, the DNA is TGTGCCAGTAGTATAGTCATCGGTAGCACTGAAGCTTTCTTT.

The chain couples TRBV2 to TRBJ1-1; perhaps TRBD1 as D (5 bases). Germline values: CDR1 SNHLY, CDR2 FYNNEI. The CDR3 is 16 amino acids. The ends were cut back, 6 bases at V and 0 bases at J, with 17 bases in the middle. CDR3 sequence (DNA): TGTGCCAGCAGCACGGACACCCCGACAATGAACACTGAAGCTTTCTTT. This sequence encodes CASSTDTPTMNTEAFF.

This clone was recorded a few times. CDR3: CASSPGGEEKLFF. In nucleotides, the CDR3 is TGCGCCAGCAGCCCAGGGGGCGAGGAAAAACTGTTTTTT. V and J are TRBV5-1 and TRBJ1-4; TRBD1 matches 8 bases. The CDR3 extends over 13 amino acids. After removal of 4 bases from V and 8 bases from J, the junction contained 4 bases not matched to a gene. In germline, CDR1 is SGHRS, CDR2 YFSETQ.